The clone carrying this T cell receptor (beta chain) came up a few times. Antigen specificity is unknown. These data are taken from a study of T cells after yellow fever vaccination. In the study overall: For low cell numbers, libraries were made with SMART-Seq v4 Ultra Low Input.

V was shortened by 6 bases and J by 4 bases, with 13 bases between the two germline ends. This CDR3 is built from 13 residues. Notes on the study in general: Most clones from primary vaccination were detected again post-booster (about 95% CD4, about 88% CD8). It was a small share of clonotypes that appeared in both CD4 and CD8 compartments.

Template switching by 5'RACE produced TCR cDNA, adding a universal primer site and UMIs. TCRdb used MiXCR to reprocess the 5' RACE reads, holding one entry per CDR3 protein. Found here are about 340,000 distinct CDR3 sequences, roughly 9.4% of them singletons; the top ten hold about a sixth. The TCR originated in a man younger than 35 who received the YFV17D yellow fever vaccine. The chain employs TRBV12-3 or TRBV12-4 and TRBJ2-7; D may be TRBD1 (5 bases). The specimen comprised PBMCs, sampled on the day of the first yellow fever vaccination. CDR3 nucleotides: TGTGCCAGCAGCTTACAGGAATGGTACGAGCAGTACGTC. Amino acid sequence: CASSLQEWYEQYV.